The present T cell receptor (beta chain) was sequenced within a study of blood T cell repertoires in COVID-19. Study at large: T cells, B-cell-depleted T cells, or PBMCs supplied cDNA or gDNA.

CDR1 and CDR2 (germline): SGHRS, YFSETQ. The CDR3 consists of 15 residues. V lost 5 bases, J lost 2 bases, and 10 bases stayed unmatched. The assay was immunoSEQ multiplex PCR, and TCRdb's table has in-frame clones only and misses some. The sample yields about 440,000 clones, around 88% seen once. This receptor was taken from a woman between 50 and 59 years old with COVID-19, enrolled during active disease. Sequencing was carried out using peripheral blood. This chain links TRBV5-1 with TRBJ2-7; 7 bases align to TRBD1. CDR3 residues: CASRPQGRYTYEQYF. CDR3 DNA sequence: TGCGCCAGCAGGCCACAGGGGCGCTATACCTACGAGCAGTACTTC.